This T cell receptor (beta chain) was sequenced for a study of CD8+ T cells in alopecia areata. In the study overall: Treatment of the treated patients consisted of oral tofacitinib, 5 to 10 mg twice daily.

Treatment of the sample: oral pan-JAK inhibitor, 5-10 mg twice daily. As the sequencing template, cDNA was produced by extracting RNA and reverse transcribing it. TCRdb's copy holds only in-frame clones and misses some; the assay was immunoSEQ multiplex PCR. This sample yields over 150,000 clones, of which roughly 60% are seen a single time; 14% belongs to the top ten. The V end was cut by 0 bases, the J end by 8 bases, with 16 bases between. Germline V gene data show CDR1 as SGHVS and CDR2 as FQNEAQ. The CDR3 covers 15 residues. The material sequenced was CD4+ T cells sorted from blood, taken at week 24, from a patient treated with tofacitinib. The receptor comes from a human donor with alopecia areata. This chain joins TRBV7-8 and TRBJ1-2; D ambiguous. For the CDR3, the DNA is TGTGCCAGCAGCTTAGCGGGATTGTTGTCAGCGGGCTACACCTTC. It is translated as CASSLAGLLSAGYTF.